This T cell receptor beta chain was profiled in a study of T cell responses to AZD1222 COVID-19 vaccine. Whole-study results and caveats: Females made up more of the donors, who were largely white British, and clonal diversity may have come out too low. Repertoires were sampled only after the peak T cell response.

Only one count was recorded for this clone. Its antigen is not known. Libraries were prepared by immunoSEQ multiplex PCR; TCRdb keeps only in-frame clonotypes and omits some of them. Here the sample spans roughly 120,000 clones, less than 90% being singletons. CDR1 LNHDA and CDR2 SQIVND come from the germline V gene (reference sequence). V lost 3 bases and J 4 bases, leaving 17 bases between the germline ends. The CDR3 is 16 residues long. The receptor was isolated from an adult in good health. V usage is TRBV19 and J usage is TRBJ2-3; no firm D call. The input for sequencing was peripheral blood, taken on day 0 of AZD1222 vaccination. CDR3 amino acids: CASSIWGKGPPDTQYF. The CDR3 DNA is TGTGCCAGTAGTATTTGGGGTAAAGGCCCCCCAGATACGCAGTATTTT.